This T cell receptor (beta chain) comes out of a study of response to subunit inactivated influenza vaccine. As regards this clonotype: Its antigen is currently unknown.

Study results and limitations: The authors suggested that every seasonal influenza vaccination recruits few new T cells.

Trimming left V 3 bases short and J 5 bases short, with 13 bases between. The CDR3 has 14 amino acids. TCRdb ran MiXCR on the RT-PCR reads and lists one entry per CDR3 protein. Of 700,000 to 900,000 distinct CDR3 sequences detected, 21% appear once; the ten largest clones hold roughly a tenth. Sample: PBMCs from blood, taken more than 4 days after vaccination. The sequence was obtained from a man aged 45 to 65 who received an inactivated influenza vaccine. The chain carries TRBV12-3 or TRBV12-4 and TRBJ1-1; D perhaps matches TRBD1 (5 bases). For the CDR3, the DNA is TGTGCCAGCAGTTTGCAGGGCAGGGTGACTGAAGCTTTCTTT. Translation: CASSLQGRVTEAFF.